The next 25 T cell receptor beta chains were all read from a single sample in a study of molecular identifiers for immune sequencing clone quantification. One entry per CDR3 protein results from TCRdb running MiXCR on the PCR reads. This sample has about 640,000 distinct CDR3 sequences; 15% to 20% occur once, and the top ten carry 0.75% to 0.95%. The sequenced sample was naive CD8+ T cells from blood, with Jurkat cell RNA spiked in. Subset noted: FACS-sorted CD8+CD4-CCR7+CD45RA+ naive T cells. These receptors all come from a human donor in good health. Some libraries in this study had Jurkat cell RNA spiked in.

This clonotype was found a few times. The gene calls are TRBV7-9 and TRBJ1-1; D gene unclear. The CDR3 has 11 residues. In germline, CDR1 is SEHNR, CDR2 FQNEAQ (reference sequence). V dropped 7 bases and J dropped 1 base, with 4 bases sitting between them. CDR3: CASMENTEAFF. As DNA, the CDR3 is TGTGCCAGCATGGAGAACACTGAAGCTTTCTTT.

There are a few counts of this clonotype. J is TRBJ2-2 and V is TRBV21-1; TRBD1, the table's D call, was not compared with the DNA. TRBV21-1 is designated a pseudogene. CDR3 size: 16 residues. Here the CDR3 DNA reads TGTGCCAGCAGCAAAAAGGGGGGGATTAACACCGGGGAGCTGTTTTTT. Protein product: CASSKKGGINTGELFF.

This sequence joins TRBV7-9 and TRBJ2-7; no clear D gene. Germline assignment: CDR1 SEHNR and CDR2 FQNEAQ (reference sequence). This CDR3 has 12 residues. V lost 3 bases and J lost 6, with 9 bases in between. The CDR3 is CASSFWDIEQYF. CDR3 DNA: TGTGCCAGCAGCTTTTGGGATATCGAGCAGTACTTC.

This clonotype was counted ten times or more. This chain joins TRBV2 and TRBJ2-3, with 10 positions matching TRBD2. The CDR3 runs to 15 residues. Germline lookup yields CDR1 SNHLY and CDR2 FYNNEI. Losses at the gene ends were 6 bases for V and 2 bases for J; bases not matched to a gene: 5. The chain's CDR3 is CASRPGLATTDTQYF. CDR3 DNA: TGTGCCAGCAGGCCGGGACTAGCGACCACAGATACGCAGTATTTT.

This clonotype was observed at least ten times. V is TRBV7-6 and J is TRBJ2-3; no clear D. Per germline, CDR1 SGHVS and CDR2 FNYEAQ. This CDR3 contains 16 residues. V was trimmed by 4 bases and J by 0 bases, leaving 14 bases between them. CDR3 in amino acids: CASSSVPTTSTDTQYF. The CDR3 DNA reads as TGTGCCAGCAGCTCGGTCCCGACAACTAGCACAGATACGCAGTATTTT.

This clonotype occurred many times. The chain links TRBV7-2 to TRBJ2-1; 8 bases are a match to TRBD2. Germline CDR1 reads SGHTA; CDR2 reads FQGNSA. The CDR3 covers 15 residues. V lost 4 bases and J lost 3; bases outside the gene matches: 5. The CDR3 region has the DNA TGTGCCAGCAGCTCCCTGAGCGGGGGCTACAATGAGCAGTTCTTC. It specifies CASSSLSGGYNEQFF. Full variable domain (missing parts from reference TRBV7-2 and TRBJ2-1): GAGVSQSPSNKVTEKGKDVELRCDPISGHTALYWYRQSLGQGLEFLIYFQGNSAPDKSGLPSDRFSAERTGGSVSTLTIQRTQQEDSAVYLCASSSLSGGYNEQFFGPGTRLTVL.

The count of this clonotype is one. Since a much larger clone is just one base distant, this may be a read error. The V and J genes are TRBV7-8 and TRBJ2-2; TRBD1 agrees at 10 bases. Germline CDR1 is SGHVS and CDR2 is FQNEAQ. Trimming cost V 2 bases and J 0 bases; bases outside gene matches: 9. The CDR3 covers 19 residues. CDR3 in amino acids: CASSLTGTGAPANTGELFF. DNA of the CDR3: TGTGCCAGCAGCTTAACCGGGACAGGGGCACCCGCGAACACCGGGGAGCTGTTTTTT.

This clonotype was seen many times. The chain combines TRBV18 with TRBJ2-3; TRBD1 matches at 7 bases. The CDR3 runs 17 residues. Germline V gene lookup returns CDR1 KGHSH and CDR2 LQKENI. Trimming took 1 base from V and 1 from J; bases not matched to a gene: 8. CDR3 in DNA: TGTGCCAGCTCACCACAAACAGGGGCCCGGGGCACAGATACGCAGTATTTT. This codes for CASSPQTGARGTDTQYF.

This clonotype has at least ten counts. This chain joins TRBV4-1 and TRBJ2-3; 9 bases map to TRBD2. Germline V gene sequence: CDR1 MGHRA, CDR2 YSYEKL. V lost 4 bases to trimming and J lost 13 bases; unmatched junction nucleotides: 6. This CDR3 contains 12 residues. The CDR3 DNA is TGCGCCAGCAGCCTAATAGCGGGAGAGGAGTATTTT. Its protein is CASSLIAGEEYF.

Concerning this clonotype itself: A much larger clone sits a single nucleotide away, making a read error possible. This sequence joins TRBV20-1 and TRBJ1-1; 7 bases fit TRBD1. The CDR3 sequence is 13 residues long. Losses at the gene ends were 4 bases for V and 3 bases for J; bases not matched to a gene: 5. Germline CDR1 reads DFQATT; CDR2 reads SNEGSKA (reference sequence). The CDR3 protein is CSATKRGHTEAFF. CDR3 DNA sequence: TGCAGTGCTACCAAAAGGGGGCACACTGAAGCTTTCTTT.

There are many counts of this clonotype. V usage is TRBV28 and J usage is TRBJ2-7; 8 bases fit TRBD1. J gave up 1 base and V 1 base, and 6 bases lay outside the gene matches. The germline gives CDR1 MDHEN, CDR2 SYDVKM. This CDR3 region has 16 residues. CDR3 residues: CASSLFQGAESYEQYF. In DNA, the CDR3 is TGTGCCAGCAGTTTATTCCAGGGGGCCGAATCCTACGAGCAGTACTTC.

This clonotype was counted many times. This chain uses TRBV7-6 with TRBJ2-1; the D is unclear. Germline CDR1 is SGHVS and CDR2 is FNYEAQ. Trimming stripped 2 bases from V and 5 bases from J, with 7 bases between. This CDR3 has 13 residues. CDR3: CASSLHSDNEQFF. DNA for the CDR3: TGTGCCAGCAGCTTACACAGTGACAATGAGCAGTTCTTC.

This clonotype was recorded at least ten times. The chain couples TRBV28 to TRBJ2-6; 9 bases are a match to TRBD1. The CDR3 runs to 17 residues. V lost 6 bases to trimming and J lost 4 bases; unmatched junction nucleotides: 10. Germline V lookup: CDR1 MDHEN, CDR2 SYDVKM. CDR3 loop: CASSNLQGAWGANVLTF. DNA of the CDR3: TGTGCCAGCAGCAATTTACAGGGGGCGTGGGGGGCCAACGTCCTGACTTTC.

Many counts were recorded for this clonotype. The rearrangement joins TRBV27 to TRBJ1-6; D remains ambiguous. The germline V gene has CDR1 MNHEY and CDR2 SMNVEV (reference sequence). The CDR3 contains 13 residues. The V end lost 5 bases, the J end lost 7 bases, and 9 bases lay between the germline ends. The CDR3 nucleotides are TGTGCCAGCAGTCATAATGCCAATTCACCCCTCCACTTT. Protein product: CASSHNANSPLHF.

This clonotype was detected many times. The DNA of the CDR3 is TGCGCCAGCAGCCAAGTTAGGGGGAACAATGAGCAGTTCTTC. Its translation is CASSQVRGNNEQFF. The chain joins TRBV4-1 to TRBJ2-1, with TRBD1 as a possible D gene (6 bases). V was shortened by 1 base and J by 5 bases, with 9 bases between the two germline ends. From germline, CDR1 is MGHRA and CDR2 YSYEKL. This CDR3 is 14 amino acids long.

This clonotype occurred many times. CDR3 in DNA: TGTGCCACCAGCAGAGTAGGGACACTGGGCCCGGGGTACAATGAGCAGTTCTTC. Amino acid sequence: CATSRVGTLGPGYNEQFF. The genes are TRBV15 and TRBJ2-1; D might be TRBD1 (6 bases). CDR3 length: 18 residues. Germline CDR1 and CDR2: LNHNV and YYDKDF (reference sequence). Trimming shortened V by 1 base and J by 4 bases, and 20 bases separated the two germline ends.

This chain joins TRBV28 and TRBJ2-3; possible D gene TRBD2, 5 bases. Trimming pared 7 bases from V and 2 bases from J, leaving 13 bases between. The germline V gene encodes CDR1 MDHEN and CDR2 SYDVKM. CDR3 size: 14 residues. This CDR3 is CASTREALTDTQYF. CDR3 nucleotides: TGTGCCAGCACGAGGGAAGCGCTCACAGATACGCAGTATTTT. Full variable domain (missing parts from reference TRBV28 and TRBJ2-3): DVKVTQSSRYLVKRTGEKVFLECVQDMDHENMFWYRQDPGLGLRLIYFSYDVKMKEKGDIPEGYSVSREKKERFSLILESASTNQTSMYLCASTREALTDTQYFGPGTRLTVL.

This clonotype came up many times. This chain connects TRBV7-9 to TRBJ2-7; TRBD2 is a possible D gene (5 bases). Germline CDR1 is SEHNR and CDR2 is FQNEAQ (reference sequence). V lost 6 bases and J 2 bases, leaving 17 bases between the germline ends. There are 15 residues in the CDR3. CDR3 residues: CASRPLGASTYEQYF. CDR3 coding DNA: TGTGCCAGCAGACCCTTGGGAGCCTCCACCTACGAGCAGTACTTC.

This clonotype was found many times. V usage is TRBV28 and J usage is TRBJ1-1; unclear D gene. V dropped 7 bases and J dropped 2 bases, with 20 bases sitting between them. This CDR3 is 16 amino acids long. CDR1 is MDHEN, CDR2 SYDVKM, per germline. CDR3 DNA sequence: TGTGCCAGCACCGATCCACCCCTACCCGTAAACACTGAAGCTTTCTTT. The encoded protein is CASTDPPLPVNTEAFF.

This clonotype was observed at least ten times. The chain carries TRBV7-9 and TRBJ2-7; no definite D call. Germline CDR1 is SEHNR and CDR2 is FQNEAQ (reference sequence). Trimming cost V 3 bases and J 5 bases, with 5 bases left between them. CDR3 size: 11 residues. The CDR3 nucleotides are TGTGCCAGCAGCTTTAGTGACGAGCAGTACTTC. This encodes CASSFSDEQYF.

The rearrangement uses TRBV11-1 and TRBJ2-7; possibly TRBD2 for D (5 bases). V was cut by 6 bases and J by 3 bases, with 12 bases left in between. The germline CDR1 and CDR2 sequences are SGHAT and FQDESV (reference sequence). The CDR3 contains 13 residues. The CDR3 protein is CASSTDWNYEQYF. The CDR3, as DNA: TGTGCCAGCAGTACGGACTGGAACTACGAGCAGTACTTC.

This clonotype appeared many times. The chain links TRBV5-4 to TRBJ1-2, with D uncertain. The CDR3 is 14 amino acids. V was pared by 4 bases and J by 2 bases, with 12 bases between. Germline values: CDR1 SGHNT, CDR2 YYREEE (reference sequence). CDR3: CASSPASGNYGYTF. In nucleotides, the CDR3 is TGTGCCAGCAGCCCGGCCAGTGGAAACTATGGCTACACCTTC.

This clonotype was counted between two and nine times. This chain joins TRBV12-3 or TRBV12-4 and TRBJ2-1, with 8 bases that match TRBD2. The V gene end was trimmed by 1 base and the J gene end by 6 bases; junction bases not matched to a gene: 5. CDR3 length: 15 amino acids. CDR3 region: CASSLGGGTLNEQFF. In DNA form, the CDR3 reads TGTGCCAGCAGTTTAGGCGGGGGGACACTCAATGAGCAGTTCTTC.

Regarding this clonotype: The conserved final phenylalanine or tryptophan is absent from the CDR3, which likely points to a read error. This chain connects TRBV12-3 or TRBV12-4 to TRBJ1-1; TRBD1 aligns across 10 bases. This CDR3 spans 17 amino acids. V trimming: 4 bases; J trimming: 3 bases; junction bases outside the gene matches: 11. CDR3 loop: CASSYDRGRSGYTEAFL. The CDR3 DNA reads as TGTGCCAGCAGTTACGACAGGGGGCGAAGTGGGTACACTGAAGCTTTCCTT.

This clonotype was picked up many times. This chain joins TRBV29-1 and TRBJ2-1; D ambiguous. V was pared by 6 bases and J by 0 bases, with 12 bases between. Germline CDR1 SQVTM, CDR2 ANQGSEA. The CDR3 sequence is 14 residues long. The CDR3 region is CSVADKYSYNEQFF. CDR3 DNA sequence: TGCAGCGTCGCAGACAAGTACTCCTACAATGAGCAGTTCTTC.